These 3 T cell receptor beta chains originate from one sample sequenced in a study of CD4 T cells in relation to SARS-CoV-2 and coronaviruses (dated by TCRdb to the early 2020s). CD4+ T cells from unexposed donors were collected before the COVID-19 pandemic (2011-2018). After around 11 days of culture, CD4+ T cells were isolated with the EasySep CD4+ T cell isolation kit. To prepare the library, the immunoSEQ multiplex PCR assay was applied. TCRdb carries this immuneACCESS record with in-frame sequences only. Its versions omit some clonotypes, under half of them owing to an unresolved V gene in the studies checked, with the rest unexplained. The sample has roughly 19,000 clones on record, roughly three quarters of them singletons. Of the sample, roughly a sixth falls within the top ten clones. What these receptors recognize is not known. Sequencing used CD4+ T cells from PBMCs, cultured in vitro. The receptors shown here come from a human donor in good health.

This clone was observed a handful of times. This chain joins TRBV18 and TRBJ1-6; TRBD1 might be the D (5 bases). Trimming shortened V by 6 bases and J by 7 bases, and 13 bases separated the two germline ends. The CDR3 is made up of 14 amino acids. The germline CDR1 and CDR2 sequences are KGHSH and LQKENI. The CDR3 region has the DNA TGTGCCAGCTCGTTGGGCAGGGCCAATTCACCCCTCCACTTT. This encodes CASSLGRANSPLHF. Full variable domain (rest looked up from reference TRBV18 and TRBJ1-6): NAGVMQNPRHLVRRRGQEARLRCSPMKGHSHVYWYRQLPEEGLKFMVYLQKENIIDESGMPKERFSAEFPKEGPSILRIQQVVRGDSAAYFCASSLGRANSPLHFGNGTRLTVT.

The chain uses TRBV28 and TRBJ1-1; D is ambiguous. Trimming cost V 9 bases and J 4 bases, with 12 bases left between them. The CDR3 runs to 12 residues. The germline gives CDR1 MDHEN, CDR2 SYDVKM. CDR3 bases: TGTGCCAGTGTACCACCGAGCACTGAAGCTTTCTTT. Translated: CASVPPSTEAFF.

The table lists this clone with a few counts. The chain couples TRBV18 to TRBJ1-1; no reliable D call. The CDR3 loop spans 12 amino acids. Germline assignment: CDR1 KGHSH and CDR2 LQKENI. V lost 6 bases and J lost 4, with 9 bases in between. The CDR3 spells CASSVGSTEAFF. The CDR3, as DNA: TGTGCCAGCTCTGTGGGGAGCACTGAAGCTTTCTTT. Full variable domain (missing parts from reference TRBV18 and TRBJ1-1): NAGVMQNPRHLVRRRGQEARLRCSPMKGHSHVYWYRQLPEEGLKFMVYLQKENIIDESGMPKERFSAEFPKEGPSILRIQQVVRGDSAAYFCASSVGSTEAFFGQGTRLTVV.